One sample yielded the 24 T cell receptor beta chains listed below, sequenced in a study of blood T cell repertoires in COVID-19. The data were produced by immunoSEQ multiplex PCR, yet TCRdb's version contains in-frame clones alone and is incomplete. The table records some 58,000 clones, just over 85% of them present only once. Material for sequencing was peripheral blood. Source of these receptors: a middle-aged man with acute or convalescent COVID-19.

J is TRBJ2-7 and V is TRBV18, with a weak D call TRBD2 (5 bases). Germline assignment: CDR1 KGHSH and CDR2 LQKENI. The CDR3 extends over 14 amino acids. V was clipped by 2 bases and J by 5 bases, with 13 bases between them. The CDR3 sequence is CASSPSGIRDEQYF. CDR3 DNA: TGTGCCAGCTCACCATCGGGGATCCGTGACGAGCAGTACTTC. The full variable domain, its missing parts supplied by reference TRBV18 and TRBJ2-7, is NAGVMQNPRHLVRRRGQEARLRCSPMKGHSHVYWYRQLPEEGLKFMVYLQKENIIDESGMPKERFSAEFPKEGPSILRIQQVVRGDSAAYFCASSPSGIRDEQYFGPGTRLTVT.

This clone turned up a few times. V gene TRBV11-3 combines with J gene TRBJ2-7; D ambiguous. Trimming shortened V by 1 base and J by 0 bases, and 7 bases separated the two germline ends. Germline lookup yields CDR1 SGHNT and CDR2 YENEEA. The CDR3 contains 14 residues. The DNA for the CDR3 is TGTGCCAGCAGCTTAGGGCCCTTCTCCTACGAGCAGTACTTC. Translating it yields CASSLGPFSYEQYF.

The chain links TRBV28 to TRBJ1-2; TRBD1 matches at 8 bases. V trimming: 3 bases; J trimming: 4 bases; junction bases outside the gene matches: 10. The CDR3 is 16 amino acids. Germline CDR1 reads MDHEN; CDR2 reads SYDVKM. The CDR3 loop reads CASSFRDRPNLYGYTF. DNA of the CDR3: TGTGCCAGCAGTTTCCGGGACAGGCCCAATCTCTATGGCTACACCTTC.

The chain links TRBV3-1 (or the pseudogene TRBV3-2) to TRBJ1-2; perhaps TRBD1 as D (6 bases). From germline, CDR1 is LGHDT and CDR2 YNNKEL (reference sequence). With 2 bases removed from V and 7 bases from J, the gap between germline ends came to 11 bases. The CDR3 has 13 residues. CDR3 sequence (DNA): TGTGCCAGCAGCCAACGGGGGGCGAGTGGCTACACCTTC. Encoded protein: CASSQRGASGYTF.

The chain links TRBV6-6 to TRBJ1-5; 8 nucleotides agree with TRBD1. Germline lookup yields CDR1 MNHNY and CDR2 SVGAGI (reference sequence). Unmatched junction bases numbered 8, after V lost 7 bases and J lost 3 bases. CDR3 length equals 15 residues. The CDR3 bases are TGTGCCAGCACCAAGACAGGGGTCGACAATCAGCCCCAGCATTTT. Translating it yields CASTKTGVDNQPQHF.

The rearrangement joins TRBV19 to TRBJ1-2; TRBD1 agrees at 7 bases. The CDR3 sequence is 13 residues long. Germline V gene sequence: CDR1 LNHDA, CDR2 SQIVND (reference sequence). V shed 5 bases, J shed 4 bases, and the junction held 4 bases outside the gene matches. The CDR3 loop is CASSAGTVYGYTF. DNA of the CDR3: TGTGCCAGTAGTGCCGGGACAGTCTATGGCTACACCTTC.

The table lists this clone with a few counts. V gene TRBV11-2 combines with J gene TRBJ1-2; TRBD1 matches 7 bases. The CDR3 totals 15 residues. V shed 5 bases and J 0 bases; nucleotides not matched to a gene: 6. The germline V gene encodes CDR1 SGHAT and CDR2 FQNNGV. For the CDR3, the DNA is TGTGCCAGCAGCCTCAACGACAGGGCTAACTATGGCTACACCTTC. Protein product: CASSLNDRANYGYTF.

This sequence joins TRBV5-1 and TRBJ1-2; weak D call: TRBD1 (5 bases). This CDR3 has 14 amino acids. The V gene lost 1 base and the J gene lost 8 bases, with 15 bases spanning the gap. Germline V gene sequence: CDR1 SGHRS, CDR2 YFSETQ. This CDR3 reads CASSLSPGIPGYTF. Here the CDR3 DNA reads TGCGCCAGCAGCTTGTCCCCAGGGATTCCAGGCTACACCTTC. Using reference TRBV5-1 and TRBJ1-2 for the parts outside the CDR3, the full variable domain is KAGVTQTPRYLIKTRGQQVTLSCSPISGHRSVSWYQQTPGQGLQFLFEYFSETQRNKGNFPGRFSGRQFSNSRSEMNVSTLELGDSALYLCASSLSPGIPGYTFGSGTRLTVV.

This chain links TRBV3-1 (or the pseudogene TRBV3-2) with TRBJ2-1; 8 bases map to TRBD2. This CDR3 comprises 16 residues. Germline loops: CDR1 LGHDT, CDR2 YNNKEL (reference sequence). The V gene end was trimmed by 4 bases and the J gene end by 8 bases; junction bases not matched to a gene: 13. The CDR3 loop reads CASSPEYQSGGDEQFF. Here the CDR3 DNA reads TGTGCCAGCAGCCCGGAATATCAAAGCGGGGGTGATGAGCAGTTCTTC.

The rearrangement links TRBV11-2 to TRBJ1-6; 12 nucleotides align to TRBD1. V shed 5 bases, J shed 7 bases, and the junction held 6 bases outside the gene matches. The CDR3 spans 16 residues. CDR1 and CDR2 from the germline V gene are SGHAT and FQNNGV. In DNA form, the CDR3 reads TGTGCCAGCAGCCTAGGGGGACAGGGGGCAAATTCACCCCTCCACTTT. Encoded protein: CASSLGGQGANSPLHF.

This rearrangement joins TRBV19 to TRBJ2-3; 7 bases are a match to TRBD2. The CDR3 extends over 17 amino acids. CDR1 is LNHDA, CDR2 SQIVND, per germline (reference sequence). The trim removed 4 bases at V and 0 bases at J, leaving 10 bases unmatched. The CDR3 reads CASSSPLGGTSTDTQYF. For the CDR3, the DNA is TGTGCCAGTAGTAGCCCCTTGGGGGGGACTAGCACAGATACGCAGTATTTT.

The chain carries TRBV15 and TRBJ1-5, with 7 positions matching TRBD1. The CDR3 is 15 residues long. The trim removed 7 bases at V and 3 bases at J, leaving 9 bases unmatched. Per the germline V gene, CDR1 is LNHNV and CDR2 is YYDKDF (reference sequence). This CDR3 is CATTFDRAPNQPQHF. The CDR3, as DNA: TGTGCCACCACATTTGACAGGGCCCCCAATCAGCCCCAGCATTTT.

The rearrangement links TRBV18 to TRBJ1-1; D is uncertain. Germline loops: CDR1 KGHSH, CDR2 LQKENI. CDR3 length: 16 residues. The V end lost 6 bases, the J end lost 4 bases, and 21 bases lay between the germline ends. The CDR3 nucleotides read TGTGCCAGCTCCCTGTATGGCGTACATGAGGGCACTGAAGCTTTCTTT. This encodes CASSLYGVHEGTEAFF. Looking up the rest from reference TRBV18 and TRBJ1-1 gives the full variable domain: NAGVMQNPRHLVRRRGQEARLRCSPMKGHSHVYWYRQLPEEGLKFMVYLQKENIIDESGMPKERFSAEFPKEGPSILRIQQVVRGDSAAYFCASSLYGVHEGTEAFFGQGTRLTVV.

This chain joins TRBV3-1 (or the pseudogene TRBV3-2) and TRBJ1-2, with 9 bases fitting TRBD1. The CDR3 spans 14 residues. Unmatched junction bases numbered 8, after V lost 4 bases and J lost 8 bases. The V gene's germline CDR1 is LGHDT and CDR2 YNNKEL (reference sequence). The CDR3: CASSPEQGAWGYTF. CDR3 nucleotides: TGTGCCAGCAGCCCAGAACAGGGGGCATGGGGCTACACCTTC.

This clone was detected once. The rearrangement uses TRBV6-5 and TRBJ1-3, with a possible D match to TRBD1 (6 bases). V shed 7 bases and J shed 0 bases, with 13 bases lying between them. The CDR3 runs to 15 residues. Per the germline V gene, CDR1 is MNHEY and CDR2 is SVGAGI. The CDR3 nucleotides are TGTGCCAGCACCGCGACAGGACTCTCTGGAAACACCATATATTTT. Its translation: CASTATGLSGNTIYF.

This clone was found a few times. The V gene is TRBV5-1, the J gene TRBJ1-3; no clear D gene. The V and J ends lost 4 bases and 5 bases respectively, with 16 bases between them. The CDR3 has 15 residues. Germline V gene data show CDR1 as SGHRS and CDR2 as YFSETQ. CDR3 loop: CASSPATSERNTIYF. CDR3 DNA: TGCGCCAGCAGCCCCGCGACTTCGGAACGAAACACCATATATTTT.

This clone was seen once. The chain carries TRBV27 and TRBJ2-2; 10 bases are a match to TRBD1. Germline CDR1 is MNHEY and CDR2 is SMNVEV (reference sequence). The CDR3 covers 18 residues. The V segment lost 3 bases and the J segment 3 bases; nucleotides outside the gene matches: 10. The CDR3 region is CASSFSWTGGYHTGELFF. The CDR3 DNA reads as TGTGCCAGCAGTTTCAGTTGGACAGGGGGTTATCACACCGGGGAGCTGTTTTTT.

The rearrangement links TRBV4-2 to TRBJ1-6; 7 bases line up with TRBD1. The V gene's germline CDR1 is LGHNA and CDR2 YNFKEQ. J was trimmed by 6 bases and V by 0 bases; bases with no gene match: 5. The CDR3 covers 16 residues. The CDR3 region has the DNA TGTGCCAGCAGCCAAGAACAGGGGACGGGTAATTCACCCCTCCACTTT. Its protein is CASSQEQGTGNSPLHF.

This clone was counted a single time. The chain recombines TRBV11-2 with TRBJ2-5; weak D call: TRBD2 (6 bases). The germline V gene has CDR1 SGHAT and CDR2 FQNNGV. V lost 3 bases and J 4 bases, leaving 12 bases between the germline ends. The CDR3 is 14 residues long. CDR3 amino acids: CASSFRGLVETQYF. CDR3 DNA: TGTGCCAGCAGCTTTCGGGGGTTGGTAGAGACCCAGTACTTC.

The rearrangement uses TRBV5-1 and TRBJ1-4, with 12 positions matching TRBD1. The CDR3 has 18 residues. Germline CDR1 is SGHRS and CDR2 is YFSETQ. V shed 2 bases, J shed 7 bases, and the junction held 12 bases outside the gene matches. The CDR3 is CASSFSGTGGGGAEKLFF. The CDR3 DNA reads TGCGCCAGCAGCTTCTCCGGGACAGGGGGCGGCGGCGCTGAAAAACTGTTTTTT.

The chain employs TRBV5-1 and TRBJ2-7; 7 positions agree with TRBD1. The CDR3 is made up of 13 amino acids. J lost 1 base, V lost 3 bases, and 1 base had no gene match. Germline assignment: CDR1 SGHRS and CDR2 YFSETQ. CDR3 amino acids: CASSSGQSYEQYF. Here the CDR3 DNA reads TGCGCCAGCAGCTCGGGACAGTCCTACGAGCAGTACTTC.

This sequence joins TRBV5-1 and TRBJ1-1, with 8 nucleotides matching TRBD1. This CDR3 has 15 amino acids. After removal of 4 bases from V and 5 bases from J, the junction contained 10 bases not matched to a gene. Germline V gives CDR1 SGHRS, CDR2 YFSETQ. CDR3 sequence reads: CASSIDRGPGTEAFF. The CDR3 DNA sequence: TGCGCCAGCAGCATAGACAGGGGACCGGGAACTGAAGCTTTCTTT.

The gene calls are TRBV11-2 and TRBJ1-2; D gene ambiguous. CDR3 size: 13 residues. CDR1 SGHAT and CDR2 FQNNGV come from the germline V gene. The germline V and J ends were trimmed by 5 bases and 2 bases, with 9 bases remaining between them. This CDR3 reads CASSINQNYGYTF. The CDR3 region has the DNA TGTGCCAGCAGCATAAATCAGAACTATGGCTACACCTTC.

The chain uses TRBV11-3 and TRBJ2-3; D is unresolved. CDR1 and CDR2 from the germline V gene are SGHNT and YENEEA. The ends were cut back, 3 bases at V and 0 bases at J, with 10 bases in the middle. This CDR3 is 15 amino acids long. The CDR3 bases are TGTGCCAGCAGCTTCGAGTCCCCTAGCACAGATACGCAGTATTTT. This encodes CASSFESPSTDTQYF.